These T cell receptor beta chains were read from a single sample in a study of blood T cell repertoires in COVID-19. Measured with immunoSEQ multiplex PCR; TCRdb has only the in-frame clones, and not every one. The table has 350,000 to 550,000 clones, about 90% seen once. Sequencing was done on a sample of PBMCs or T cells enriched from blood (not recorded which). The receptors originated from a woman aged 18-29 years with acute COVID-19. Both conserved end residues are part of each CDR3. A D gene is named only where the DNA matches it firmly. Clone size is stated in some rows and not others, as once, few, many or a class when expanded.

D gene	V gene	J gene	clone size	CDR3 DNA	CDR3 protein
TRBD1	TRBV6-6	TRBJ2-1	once	TGTGCCAGCAGTACCCAGGGGGTCTCCTACAATGAGCAGTTCTTC	CASSTQGVSYNEQFF
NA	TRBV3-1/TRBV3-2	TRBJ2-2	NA	TGTGCCAGCAGCCGAGGGCCACTAAACACCGGGGAGCTGTTTTTT	CASSRGPLNTGELFF
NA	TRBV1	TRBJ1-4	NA	TGCACCAGCCTGGACAGCACACCAACATCTGAAAAACTGTTTTTT	CTSLDSTPTSEKLFF
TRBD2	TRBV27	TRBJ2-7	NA	TGTGCCAGCAGGCGGACGACTAGCACTTACTACGAGCAGTACTTC	CASRRTTSTYYEQYF
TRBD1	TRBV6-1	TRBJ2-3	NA	TGTGCCAGCAGTGAATTTGGGACAGGGGCAGATACGCAGTATTTT	CASSEFGTGADTQYF
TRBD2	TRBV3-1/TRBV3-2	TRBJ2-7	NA	TGTGCCAGCAGCCAAGCTCCGGGACTAGCCTACGAGCAGTACTTC	CASSQAPGLAYEQYF
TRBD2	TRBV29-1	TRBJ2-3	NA	TGCAGCGTTGCCCGACTAGCGGGGGTGGAAGATACGCAGTATTTT	CSVARLAGVEDTQYF
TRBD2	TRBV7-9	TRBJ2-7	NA	TGTGCCAGCAGCGCCGGGACTAGCGCCTACGAGCAGTACTTC	CASSAGTSAYEQYF
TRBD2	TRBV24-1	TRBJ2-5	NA	TGTGCCACCAGTGATTCAAGACTAGCGAGGGAGACCCAGTACTTC	CATSDSRLARETQYF
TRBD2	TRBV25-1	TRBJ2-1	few	TGTGCCAGCAGTGAGACTAGCGGACGGAATGAGCAGTTCTTC	CASSETSGRNEQFF
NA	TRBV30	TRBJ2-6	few	TGTGCCTGGAGTGCTCAGGTCGGCAACGTCCTGACTTTC	CAWSAQVGNVLTF
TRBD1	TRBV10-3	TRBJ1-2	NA	TGTGCCATCAGTCTGACAGGGGCGCTCGGGGGTGGCTACACCTTC	CAISLTGALGGGYTF
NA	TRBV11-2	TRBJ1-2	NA	TGTGCCAGCAGCTTAACGGACAGCCACTATGGCTACACCTTC	CASSLTDSHYGYTF
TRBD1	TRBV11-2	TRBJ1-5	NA	TGTGCCAGCAGCTTAGATTGGAGACAGGGCCATCAGCCCCAGCATTTT	CASSLDWRQGHQPQHF
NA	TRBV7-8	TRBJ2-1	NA	TGTGCCAGCAGCCCAACTACCGCCAATGAGCAGTTCTTC	CASSPTTANEQFF
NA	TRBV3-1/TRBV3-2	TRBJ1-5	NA	TGTGCCAGCAGCCTGGGGGCCGGTCAGCCCCAGCATTTT	CASSLGAGQPQHF
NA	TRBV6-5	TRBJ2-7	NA	TGTGCCAGCAGATTGGGGCCTTTTAGCTCCTACGAGCAGTACTTC	CASRLGPFSSYEQYF
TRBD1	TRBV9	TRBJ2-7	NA	TGTGCCAGCAGCATCGGGACAGCCTCCGTCTACGAGCAGTACTTC	CASSIGTASVYEQYF
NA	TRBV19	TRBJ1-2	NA	TGTGCCAGTAGTATAGACAGGGGAAACTATGGCTACACCTTC	CASSIDRGNYGYTF
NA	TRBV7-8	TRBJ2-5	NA	TGTGCCAGCAGCTTAGCGACCGCCAAGGGAGGGACCCAGTACTTC	CASSLATAKGGTQYF
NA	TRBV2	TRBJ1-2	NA	TGTGCCAGCAGTGTAGACAGTTCGGGCTATGGCTACACCTTC	CASSVDSSGYGYTF
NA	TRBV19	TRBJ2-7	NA	TGTGCCAGTAGTATATCTCTCCCGTACGAGCAGTACTTC	CASSISLPYEQYF
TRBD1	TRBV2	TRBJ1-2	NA	TGTGCCAGCAGCGCGGACAGGGCGCTCTATGGCTACACCTTC	CASSADRALYGYTF